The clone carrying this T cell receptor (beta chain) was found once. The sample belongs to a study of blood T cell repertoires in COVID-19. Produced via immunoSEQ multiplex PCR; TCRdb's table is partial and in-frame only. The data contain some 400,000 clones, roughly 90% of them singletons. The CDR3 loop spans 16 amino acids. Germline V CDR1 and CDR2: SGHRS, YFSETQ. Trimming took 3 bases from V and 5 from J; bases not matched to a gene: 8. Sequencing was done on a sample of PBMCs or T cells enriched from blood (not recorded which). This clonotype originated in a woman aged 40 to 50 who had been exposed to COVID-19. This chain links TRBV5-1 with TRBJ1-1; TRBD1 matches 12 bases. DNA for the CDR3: TGCGCCAGCAGCTCCTCGGGACAGGGGGCGGGAACTGAAGCTTTCTTT. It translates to CASSSSGQGAGTEAFF. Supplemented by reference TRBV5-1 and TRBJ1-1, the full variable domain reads KAGVTQTPRYLIKTRGQQVTLSCSPISGHRSVSWYQQTPGQGLQFLFEYFSETQRNKGNFPGRFSGRQFSNSRSEMNVSTLELGDSALYLCASSSSGQGAGTEAFFGQGTRLTVV.